The present T cell receptor (beta chain) was sequenced within a study of OX40 agonist ivuxolimab in advanced cancers. Findings and limits, study-wide: CD8+ T cells (on average) carried more expanded clones than CD4+ T cells.

V lost 7 bases and J lost 0, with 11 bases in between. This CDR3 is built from 14 residues. Germline-derived CDR1 and CDR2 are SGHRS and YFSETQ. TCRdb keeps only in-frame clones here, not all; method: immunoSEQ multiplex PCR. The table lists about 66,000 clones, about 90% of them singletons. Concerning this clone itself: What it binds is unknown.

The receptor comes from an adult with an advanced solid tumor such as melanoma, head and neck, liver or kidney cancer. Sample: CD4+ or CD8+ T cells sorted from blood, taken in a trial of the OX40 agonist ivuxolimab. The V gene is TRBV5-1, the J gene TRBJ1-3, with no clear D. The CDR3 loop is CASSEGGSGNTIYF. As DNA, the CDR3 is TGCGCCAGCTCCGAGGGAGGCTCTGGAAACACCATATATTTT.